These 25 T cell receptor beta chains share one sample of origin, sequenced in a study of blood T cell repertoires in COVID-19. TCRdb's copy holds only in-frame clones and misses some; the assay was immunoSEQ multiplex PCR. The sample holds just over 650,000 clones, 70% to 90% seen once. The sequencing sample was made of peripheral blood. The receptors stem from a woman between 18 and 29 years old with acute or convalescent COVID-19.

The V call is TRBV7-9, the J call TRBJ2-1; D perhaps matches TRBD2 (6 bases). CDR1 and CDR2 from the germline V gene are SEHNR and FQNEAQ (reference sequence). The V end was cut by 5 bases, the J end by 1 base, with 12 bases between. The CDR3 is made up of 15 amino acids. The CDR3: CASSTFGGSYNEQFF. CDR3 bases: TGTGCCAGCAGCACCTTTGGAGGGTCCTACAATGAGCAGTTCTTC.

V usage is TRBV6-5 and J usage is TRBJ1-2, with no clear D. The CDR3 is 13 amino acids. Germline-derived CDR1 and CDR2 are MNHEY and SVGAGI. Trimming removed 6 bases from V and 4 bases from J, with 12 bases in between. Written as DNA, the CDR3 is TGTGCCAGCAGCCCATTGGAGCGCTATGGCTACACCTTC. As protein: CASSPLERYGYTF.

The V and J genes are TRBV4-3 and TRBJ2-1, with D tentatively TRBD2 (7 bases). V lost 0 bases, J lost 3 bases, and 12 bases lay in between. The CDR3 runs 16 residues. CDR1 is LGHNA and CDR2 is YSLEER in the germline V gene. CDR3 region: CASSQDGGDNYNEQFF. The DNA for the CDR3 is TGCGCCAGCAGCCAAGATGGGGGGGACAACTACAATGAGCAGTTCTTC.

The chain combines TRBV6-4 with TRBJ2-3; TRBD2 matches 7 bases. V shed 8 bases, J shed 2 bases, and the junction held 10 bases outside the gene matches. This CDR3 region has 15 residues. Per germline, CDR1 MRHNA and CDR2 SNTAGT. The CDR3 DNA reads as TGTGCCAGCGGTCCCGGTGGGGGGGACACAGATACGCAGTATTTT. This sequence encodes CASGPGGGDTDTQYF.

This chain uses TRBV30 with TRBJ1-5, with TRBD1 as a possible D gene (6 bases). CDR1 and CDR2 from the germline V gene are GTSNPN and SVGIG (reference sequence). V lost 0 bases and J lost 2, with 14 bases in between. There are 16 residues in the CDR3. The CDR3 spells CAWSVAGELGNQPQHF. DNA of the CDR3: TGTGCCTGGAGTGTGGCAGGGGAGTTGGGCAATCAGCCCCAGCATTTT.

In DNA, the CDR3 is TGTGCCAGCAGATCGGGACAGGGCGACGAGCAGTACTTC. The encoded protein is CASRSGQGDEQYF. This rearrangement joins TRBV6-5 to TRBJ2-7, with 9 bases fitting TRBD1. The V segment lost 6 bases and the J segment 5 bases; nucleotides outside the gene matches: 5. Per germline, CDR1 MNHEY and CDR2 SVGAGI. CDR3 length: 13 residues.

The V call is TRBV5-6, the J call TRBJ1-1; 9 bases fit TRBD1. The CDR3 sequence is 15 residues long. Per the germline V gene, CDR1 is SGHDT and CDR2 is YYEEEE. V was clipped by 0 bases and J by 5 bases; unmatched bases: 5. The CDR3 sequence: CASSLGDRVGTEAFF. Here the CDR3 DNA reads TGTGCCAGCAGCTTGGGGGACAGGGTGGGAACTGAAGCTTTCTTT.

This chain links TRBV7-8 with TRBJ1-5; 9 bases are shared with TRBD1. This CDR3 has 16 residues. V shed 5 bases and J 3 bases; nucleotides not matched to a gene: 8. The germline V gene encodes CDR1 SGHVS and CDR2 FQNEAQ. The CDR3 DNA reads as TGTGCCAGCAGCCAGACAGGGGGAATGGTCAATCAGCCCCAGCATTTT. Encoded protein: CASSQTGGMVNQPQHF. Drawing the rest from reference TRBV7-8 and TRBJ1-5, the complete variable domain is GAGVSQSPRYKVAKRGQDVALRCDPISGHVSLFWYQQALGQGPEFLTYFQNEAQLDKSGLPSDRFFAERPEGSVSTLKIQRTQQEDSAVYLCASSQTGGMVNQPQHFGDGTRLSIL.

The chain joins TRBV15 to TRBJ1-1, with 7 bases aligning to TRBD1. CDR1 and CDR2 from the germline V gene are LNHNV and YYDKDF (reference sequence). The CDR3 is made up of 17 amino acids. Trimming removed 1 base from V and 1 base from J; junction bases left unmatched: 9. CDR3 in DNA: TGTGCCACCAGCAGAGGGAGAGGGGACAGCTGGAACACTGAAGCTTTCTTT. Amino acids: CATSRGRGDSWNTEAFF.

This clone was recorded only once. The chain has TRBV15 and TRBJ2-3; tentatively, D is TRBD2 (5 bases). CDR1 is LNHNV, CDR2 YYDKDF, per germline (reference sequence). V lost 3 bases, J lost 6 bases, and 13 bases lay in between. There are 14 residues in the CDR3. The CDR3 spells CATSREWGVDTQYF. CDR3 sequence (DNA): TGTGCCACCAGCAGGGAGTGGGGAGTCGATACGCAGTATTTT.

The chain combines TRBV7-3 with TRBJ2-1, with TRBD2 matching 9 bases. The CDR3 covers 15 residues. Germline values: CDR1 SGHTA, CDR2 FQGTGA. J lost 3 bases, V lost 2 bases, and 2 bases had no gene match. The CDR3 DNA reads as TGTGCCAGCAGCTTAGTAGCGGGGGACTACAATGAGCAGTTCTTC. Its translation: CASSLVAGDYNEQFF. The whole variable domain, filled in from reference TRBV7-3 and TRBJ2-1, reads GAGVSQTPSNKVTEKGKYVELRCDPISGHTALYWYRQSLGQGPEFLIYFQGTGAADDSGLPNDRFFAVRPEGSVSTLKIQRTERGDSAVYLCASSLVAGDYNEQFFGPGTRLTVL.

The V and J genes are TRBV4-2 and TRBJ2-5; tentatively, D is TRBD2 (7 bases). The CDR3 loop spans 14 amino acids. V was clipped by 5 bases and J by 2 bases, with 12 bases between them. In germline, CDR1 is LGHNA, CDR2 YNFKEQ. The CDR3 nucleotides are TGTGCCAGCAGCGGGGCGGGGGCTCAAGAGACCCAGTACTTC. Translated, it gives CASSGAGAQETQYF.

The chain uses TRBV19 and TRBJ1-1; D gene ambiguous. Trimming stripped 6 bases from V and 0 bases from J, with 17 bases between. This CDR3 is 16 amino acids long. From germline, CDR1 is LNHDA and CDR2 SQIVND (reference sequence). The CDR3 DNA reads TGTGCCAGTAGCTCGGGAGGCAGACTCATGAACACTGAAGCTTTCTTT. This encodes CASSSGGRLMNTEAFF.

The genes are TRBV4-1 and TRBJ1-2; 7 bases match TRBD1. The CDR3 covers 14 residues. The germline V gene has CDR1 MGHRA and CDR2 YSYEKL. V was pared by 4 bases and J by 6 bases, with 8 bases of the junction left unmatched. CDR3: CASSRPDRVDGYTF. The CDR3 region has the DNA TGCGCCAGCAGCCGCCCTGACAGGGTGGATGGCTACACCTTC.

The V gene is TRBV5-1, the J gene TRBJ1-2; D is possibly TRBD1 (6 bases). CDR1 is SGHRS and CDR2 is YFSETQ in the germline V gene. V gave up 4 bases and J gave up 4 bases, with 20 bases separating them. The CDR3 loop spans 16 amino acids. CDR3: CASSPGGGEGGYGYTF. Here the CDR3 DNA reads TGCGCCAGCAGCCCTGGAGGGGGGGAGGGCGGCTATGGCTACACCTTC.

This chain connects TRBV27 to TRBJ2-7; 8 bases fit TRBD1. Germline-derived CDR1 and CDR2 are MNHEY and SMNVEV (reference sequence). The CDR3 is 13 residues long. V lost 4 bases to trimming and J lost 3 bases; unmatched junction nucleotides: 2. The CDR3 loop reads CASSSGQGYEQYF. Written as DNA, the CDR3 is TGTGCCAGCAGTTCCGGACAGGGCTACGAGCAGTACTTC.

The chain carries TRBV5-4 and TRBJ1-3; D unclear. The V end lost 5 bases, the J end lost 0 bases, and 6 bases lay between the germline ends. Germline loops: CDR1 SGHNT, CDR2 YYREEE (reference sequence). This CDR3 is built from 13 residues. CDR3 DNA: TGTGCCAGCAGTCCCGGCTCTGGAAACACCATATATTTT. Its protein product is CASSPGSGNTIYF.

CDR3 region: CASSLGQVPTNYGYTF. DNA of the CDR3: TGTGCCAGCAGCCTCGGACAGGTTCCCACTAACTATGGCTACACCTTC. The chain has TRBV9 and TRBJ1-2, with 7 bases fitting TRBD1. Per germline, CDR1 SGDLS and CDR2 YYNGEE. J gave up 0 bases and V 4 bases, and 9 bases lay outside the gene matches. The CDR3 runs 16 residues.

The chain is built from TRBV27 and TRBJ2-1; TRBD1 matches at 9 bases. J gave up 5 bases and V 6 bases, and 11 bases lay outside the gene matches. This CDR3 is built from 16 residues. CDR1 is MNHEY and CDR2 is SMNVEV in the germline V gene (reference sequence). CDR3 in amino acids: CASSQRSGTGNNEQFF. In nucleotides, the CDR3 is TGTGCCAGCAGCCAAAGATCCGGGACAGGGAACAATGAGCAGTTCTTC.

The V call is TRBV10-3, the J call TRBJ1-1; D unclear. This CDR3 spans 12 amino acids. Germline lookup yields CDR1 ENHRY and CDR2 SYGVKD. Trimming took 0 bases from V and 8 from J, leaving 7 bases between them. The CDR3 bases are TGTGCCATCAGTGAGTCTTGGAGGGAAGCTTTCTTT. It encodes CAISESWREAFF.

The chain carries TRBV5-1 and TRBJ2-1; 10 bases align to TRBD1. The V segment lost 6 bases and the J segment 1 base; nucleotides outside the gene matches: 13. CDR1 is SGHRS and CDR2 is YFSETQ in the germline V gene. This CDR3 contains 18 residues. The DNA for the CDR3 is TGCGCCAGCATCAAGACAGGGGGCTACATAACTTCCTACAATGAGCAGTTCTTC. This sequence encodes CASIKTGGYITSYNEQFF.

This chain joins TRBV29-1 and TRBJ1-2; D gene unclear. Trimming left V 2 bases short and J 4 bases short, with 5 bases between. The length of the CDR3 is 11 residues. Germline V gene data show CDR1 as SQVTM and CDR2 as ANQGSEA. This CDR3 is CSVEMSYGYTF. In DNA form, the CDR3 reads TGCAGCGTTGAAATGAGCTATGGCTACACCTTC.

This CDR3 is CASSLLVRGRNPTYEQYF. For the CDR3, the DNA is TGTGCCAGCAGCTTGTTGGTCAGGGGAAGGAATCCGACCTACGAGCAGTACTTC. The chain couples TRBV5-8 to TRBJ2-7; D may be TRBD1 (6 bases). CDR3 size: 18 residues. The germline CDR1 and CDR2 sequences are SGHTS and YDEGEE. V was clipped by 1 base and J by 2 bases, with 22 bases between them.

J is TRBJ1-1 and V is TRBV7-8; 8 bases line up with TRBD1. After removal of 5 bases from V and 1 base from J, the junction contained 15 bases not matched to a gene. CDR1 and CDR2 from the germline V gene are SGHVS and FQNEAQ. The CDR3 spans 18 residues. CDR3 in amino acids: CASSPRRLGQGRNTEAFF. Written as DNA, the CDR3 is TGTGCCAGCAGCCCCCGGCGGCTCGGACAGGGTAGGAACACTGAAGCTTTCTTT.

The chain recombines TRBV9 with TRBJ1-2; maybe TRBD1 (6 bases). CDR1 is SGDLS, CDR2 YYNGEE, per germline. CDR3 length: 15 amino acids. Trimming took off 2 bases at V and 4 bases at J, with 15 bases between the two ends. The CDR3 DNA is TGTGCCAGCAGCGTTTCGACAGGTGGAGTCTATGGCTACACCTTC. As protein: CASSVSTGGVYGYTF.